These 2 T cell receptor beta chains originate from one sample sequenced in a study of blood T cell repertoires in COVID-19. TCRdb's copy holds only in-frame clones and misses some; the assay was immunoSEQ multiplex PCR. The sample shows tens of thousands of clones, about 81% of them seen only once. The sequenced sample consisted of peripheral blood. Source of these receptors: a human donor in a cohort sampled during active COVID-19.

A single count supports this clone. The chain recombines TRBV2 with TRBJ2-1, with 14 bases that match TRBD2. The junction had 5 bases not matched to a gene; V was cut back by 4 bases and J by 0 bases. The CDR3 is made up of 18 amino acids. The germline V gene encodes CDR1 SNHLY and CDR2 FYNNEI. The DNA of the CDR3 is TGTGCCAGCAGTGGGGGGGGACTAGCGGGAGTCTCCTACAATGAGCAGTTCTTC. It translates to CASSGGGLAGVSYNEQFF.

V and J are TRBV2 and TRBJ1-1; maybe TRBD1 (5 bases). Trimming pared 7 bases from V and 3 bases from J, leaving 12 bases between. The CDR3 is 13 residues long. Germline V gives CDR1 SNHLY, CDR2 FYNNEI. CDR3 sequence: CASKGMWDTEAFF. The CDR3 DNA reads as TGTGCCAGCAAGGGGATGTGGGACACTGAAGCTTTCTTT.